This TCR beta chain originates from a study of T cells in Graves' hyperthyroidism and ophthalmopathy. Per germline, CDR1 MDHEN and CDR2 SYDVKM. CDR3 length: 16 amino acids. About this clonotype itself: A junction boundary mismatches the germline segment, possibly from a read error.

Using RNA transcripts as the source, TCR beta CDR3 regions were amplified. RT-PCR in the first round (using the HTBI primer set) targeted the TCR CDR3. One entry per CDR3 protein, called by TCRdb with MiXCR from the multiplex PCR reads. The sample contains 160,000 or so distinct CDR3 sequences, roughly 9.4% of which appear only once. The sequenced material came from blood. This rearrangement joins TRBV28 to TRBJ2-2; 11 bases align to TRBD1. This TCR was recovered from a woman aged 18-30 years with Graves' hyperthyroidism that later progressed to Graves' ophthalmopathy. CDR3 DNA: TGTACCAGCAGTTCATGGACAGGGGGCAACACCGGGGAGCTGTTTTTT. Protein product: CTSSSWTGGNTGELFF. Full variable domain (remainder filled in from reference TRBV28 and TRBJ2-2): DVKVTQSSRYLVKRTGEKVFLECVQDMDHENMFWYRQDPGLGLRLIYFSYDVKMKEKGDIPEGYSVSREKKERFSLILESASTNQTSMYLCTSSSWTGGNTGELFFGEGSRLTVL.